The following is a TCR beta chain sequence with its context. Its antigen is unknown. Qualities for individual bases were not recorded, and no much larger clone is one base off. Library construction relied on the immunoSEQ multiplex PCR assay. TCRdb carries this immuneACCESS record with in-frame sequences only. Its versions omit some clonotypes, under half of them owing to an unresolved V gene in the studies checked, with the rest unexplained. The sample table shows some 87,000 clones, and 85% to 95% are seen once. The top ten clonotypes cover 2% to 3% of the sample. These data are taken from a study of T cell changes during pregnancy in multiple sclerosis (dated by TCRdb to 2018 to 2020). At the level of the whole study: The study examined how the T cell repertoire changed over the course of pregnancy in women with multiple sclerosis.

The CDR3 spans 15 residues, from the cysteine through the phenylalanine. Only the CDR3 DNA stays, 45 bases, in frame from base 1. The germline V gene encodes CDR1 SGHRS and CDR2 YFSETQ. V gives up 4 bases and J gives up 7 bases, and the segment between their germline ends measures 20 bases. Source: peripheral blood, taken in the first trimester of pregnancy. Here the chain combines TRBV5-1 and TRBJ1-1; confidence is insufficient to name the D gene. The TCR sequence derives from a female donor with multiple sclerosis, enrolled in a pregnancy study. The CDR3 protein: CASSPSRPGIDEAFF. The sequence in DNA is TGCGCCAGCAGCCCGTCTCGTCCGGGAATAGATGAAGCTTTCTTT. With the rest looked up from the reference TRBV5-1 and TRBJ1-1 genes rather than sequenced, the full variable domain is KAGVTQTPRYLIKTRGQQVTLSCSPISGHRSVSWYQQTPGQGLQFLFEYFSETQRNKGNFPGRFSGRQFSNSRSEMNVSTLELGDSALYLCASSPSRPGIDEAFFGQGTRLTVV.